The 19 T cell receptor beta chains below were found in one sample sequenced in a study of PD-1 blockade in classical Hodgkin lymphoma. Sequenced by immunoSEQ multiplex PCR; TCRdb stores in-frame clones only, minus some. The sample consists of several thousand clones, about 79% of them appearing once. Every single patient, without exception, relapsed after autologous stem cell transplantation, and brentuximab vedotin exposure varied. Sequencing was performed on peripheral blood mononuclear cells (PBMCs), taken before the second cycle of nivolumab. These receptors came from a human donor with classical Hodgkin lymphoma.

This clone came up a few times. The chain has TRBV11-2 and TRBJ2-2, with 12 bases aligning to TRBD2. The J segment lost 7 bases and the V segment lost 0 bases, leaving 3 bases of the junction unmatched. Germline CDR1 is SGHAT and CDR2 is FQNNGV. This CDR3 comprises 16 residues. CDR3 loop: CASSLDTSGRIGELFF. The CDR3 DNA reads TGTGCCAGCAGCTTAGATACTAGCGGGAGGATCGGGGAGCTGTTTTTT.

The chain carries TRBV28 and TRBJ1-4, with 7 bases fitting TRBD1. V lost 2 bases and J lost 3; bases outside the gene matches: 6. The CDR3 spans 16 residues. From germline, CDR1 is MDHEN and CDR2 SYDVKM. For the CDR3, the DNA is TGTGCCAGCAGTTTAGAAGGGGGCAGCGCTAATGAAAAACTGTTTTTT. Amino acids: CASSLEGGSANEKLFF. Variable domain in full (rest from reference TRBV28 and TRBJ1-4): DVKVTQSSRYLVKRTGEKVFLECVQDMDHENMFWYRQDPGLGLRLIYFSYDVKMKEKGDIPEGYSVSREKKERFSLILESASTNQTSMYLCASSLEGGSANEKLFFGSGTQLSVL.

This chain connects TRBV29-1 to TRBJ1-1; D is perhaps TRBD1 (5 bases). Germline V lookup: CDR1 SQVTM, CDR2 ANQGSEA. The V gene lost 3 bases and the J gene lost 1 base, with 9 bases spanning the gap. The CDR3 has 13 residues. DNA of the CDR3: TGCAGCGTTGATCTCGGGGGGAACACTGAAGCTTTCTTT. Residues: CSVDLGGNTEAFF.

The CDR3 coding sequence is TGTGCCACCAAATTACAGGGAGAAGATGAAAAACTGTTTTTT. It is translated as CATKLQGEDEKLFF. The chain links TRBV27 to TRBJ1-4, with a possible D match to TRBD1 (6 bases). Looked up from germline, CDR1 is MNHEY and CDR2 is SMNVEV (reference sequence). This CDR3 comprises 14 residues. The V end was cut by 10 bases, the J end by 6 bases, with 18 bases between.

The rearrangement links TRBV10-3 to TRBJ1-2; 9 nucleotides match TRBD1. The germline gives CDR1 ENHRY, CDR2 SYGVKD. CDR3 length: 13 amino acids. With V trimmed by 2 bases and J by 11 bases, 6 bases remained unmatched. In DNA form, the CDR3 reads TGTGCCATCAGTGAGGATACAGGGGGCGCTTACACCTTC. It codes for CAISEDTGGAYTF.

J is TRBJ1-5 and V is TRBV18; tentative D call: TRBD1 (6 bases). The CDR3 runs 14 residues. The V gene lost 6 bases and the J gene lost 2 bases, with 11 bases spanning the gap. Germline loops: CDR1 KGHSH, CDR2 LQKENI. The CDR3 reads CASSVGGRNQPQHF. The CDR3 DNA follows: TGTGCCAGCTCCGTGGGGGGGCGCAATCAGCCCCAGCATTTT.

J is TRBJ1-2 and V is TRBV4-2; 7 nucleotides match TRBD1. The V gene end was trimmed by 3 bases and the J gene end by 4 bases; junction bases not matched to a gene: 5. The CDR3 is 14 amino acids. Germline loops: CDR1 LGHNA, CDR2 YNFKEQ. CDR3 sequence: CASSHEQGTYGYTF. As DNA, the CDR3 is TGTGCCAGCAGCCATGAACAGGGGACCTATGGCTACACCTTC.

The CDR3 coding sequence is TGTGCCAGCAGCCCAACTAGTACCTACGAGCAGTACTTC. Its translation: CASSPTSTYEQYF. The rearrangement links TRBV9 to TRBJ2-7, with D perhaps TRBD2 (5 bases). Trimming took off 4 bases at V and 2 bases at J, with 10 bases between the two ends. The CDR3 is 13 amino acids. The germline gives CDR1 SGDLS, CDR2 YYNGEE.

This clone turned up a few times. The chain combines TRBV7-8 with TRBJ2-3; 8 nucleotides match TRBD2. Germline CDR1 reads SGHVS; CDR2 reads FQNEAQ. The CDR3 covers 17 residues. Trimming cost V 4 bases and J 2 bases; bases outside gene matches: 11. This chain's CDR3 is CASSSPKAGADTDTQYF. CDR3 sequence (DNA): TGTGCCAGCAGCTCTCCCAAAGCGGGAGCCGACACAGATACGCAGTATTTT.

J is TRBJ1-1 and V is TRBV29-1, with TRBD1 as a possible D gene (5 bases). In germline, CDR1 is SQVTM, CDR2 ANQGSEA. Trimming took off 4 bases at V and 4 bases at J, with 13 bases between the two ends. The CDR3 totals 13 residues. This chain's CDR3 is CSVGSGGGTEAFF. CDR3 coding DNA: TGCAGCGTTGGCTCGGGGGGAGGCACTGAAGCTTTCTTT. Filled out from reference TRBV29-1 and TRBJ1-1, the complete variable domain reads SAVISQKPSRDICQRGTSLTIQCQVDSQVTMMFWYRQQPGQSLTLIATANQGSEATYESGFVIDKFPISRPNLTFSTLTVSNMSPEDSSIYLCSVGSGGGTEAFFGQGTRLTVV.

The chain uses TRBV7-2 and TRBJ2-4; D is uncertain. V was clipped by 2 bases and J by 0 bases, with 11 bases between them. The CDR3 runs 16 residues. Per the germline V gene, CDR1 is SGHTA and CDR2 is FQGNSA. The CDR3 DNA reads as TGTGCCAGCAGCTTATCCGGAACCGTAGCCAAAAACATTCAGTACTTC. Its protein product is CASSLSGTVAKNIQYF.

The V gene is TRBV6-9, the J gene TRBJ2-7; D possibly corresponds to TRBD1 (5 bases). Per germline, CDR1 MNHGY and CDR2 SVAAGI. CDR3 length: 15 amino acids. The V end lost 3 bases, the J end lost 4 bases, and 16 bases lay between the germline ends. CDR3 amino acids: CASSYSTTAGYEQYF. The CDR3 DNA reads TGTGCCAGCAGTTACTCGACGACAGCCGGTTACGAGCAGTACTTC.

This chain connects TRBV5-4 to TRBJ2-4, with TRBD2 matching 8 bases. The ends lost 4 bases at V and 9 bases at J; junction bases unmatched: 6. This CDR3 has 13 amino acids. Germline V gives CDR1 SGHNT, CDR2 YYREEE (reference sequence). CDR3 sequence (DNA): TGTGCCAGCAGCCCAGCGGGAGAGAGCATTCAGTACTTC. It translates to CASSPAGESIQYF.

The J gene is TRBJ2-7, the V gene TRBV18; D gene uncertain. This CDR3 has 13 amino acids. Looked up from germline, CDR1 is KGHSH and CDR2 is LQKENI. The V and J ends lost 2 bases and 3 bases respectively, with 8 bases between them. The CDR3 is CASSPGSYYEQYF. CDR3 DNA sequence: TGTGCCAGCTCACCAGGTAGCTACTACGAGCAGTACTTC. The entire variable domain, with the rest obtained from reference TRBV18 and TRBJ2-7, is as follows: NAGVMQNPRHLVRRRGQEARLRCSPMKGHSHVYWYRQLPEEGLKFMVYLQKENIIDESGMPKERFSAEFPKEGPSILRIQQVVRGDSAAYFCASSPGSYYEQYFGPGTRLTVT.

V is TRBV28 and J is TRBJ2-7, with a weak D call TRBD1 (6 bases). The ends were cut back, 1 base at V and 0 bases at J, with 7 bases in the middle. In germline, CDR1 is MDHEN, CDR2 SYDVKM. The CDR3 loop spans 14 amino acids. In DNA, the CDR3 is TGTGCCAGCAGTTTATACAGGGACTCCTACGAGCAGTACTTC. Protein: CASSLYRDSYEQYF.

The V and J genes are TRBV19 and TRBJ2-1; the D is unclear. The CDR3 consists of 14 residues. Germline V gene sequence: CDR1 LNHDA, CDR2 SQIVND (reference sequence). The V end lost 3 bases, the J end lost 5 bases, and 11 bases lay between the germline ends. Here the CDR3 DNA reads TGTGCCAGTAGTATTCGACACCTCAACAATGAGCAGTTCTTC. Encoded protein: CASSIRHLNNEQFF.

The CDR3: CASSRRLSGIDTQYF. The CDR3 bases are TGCGCCAGCAGCCGCCGTTTGTCCGGGATAGATACGCAGTATTTT. The chain joins TRBV4-3 to TRBJ2-3; a possible D gene is TRBD2 (5 bases). This CDR3 region has 15 residues. V lost 4 bases to trimming and J lost 5 bases, with 16 bases between them. Germline lookup yields CDR1 LGHNA and CDR2 YSLEER.

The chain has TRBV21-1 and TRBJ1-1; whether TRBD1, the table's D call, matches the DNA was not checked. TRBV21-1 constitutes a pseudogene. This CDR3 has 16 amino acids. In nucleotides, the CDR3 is TGTGCCAGCAGCAAAGGGGCCGACAGGGAGAACACTGAAGCTTTCTTT. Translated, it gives CASSKGADRENTEAFF.

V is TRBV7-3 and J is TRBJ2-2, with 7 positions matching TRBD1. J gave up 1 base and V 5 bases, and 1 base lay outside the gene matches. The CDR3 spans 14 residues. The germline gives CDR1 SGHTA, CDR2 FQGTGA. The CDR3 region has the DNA TGTGCCAGCAGCCCAGGGGGGAACACCGGGGAGCTGTTTTTT. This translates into CASSPGGNTGELFF.